One sample yielded the 18 T cell receptor beta chains listed below, sequenced in a study of blood T cell repertoires in COVID-19. TCRdb's copy holds only in-frame clones and misses some; the assay was immunoSEQ multiplex PCR. The profile shows some 130,000 clones, 70% to 90% of them singletons. The sequenced sample consisted of peripheral blood. The receptors were gathered from a man aged 70-80 years with active COVID-19.

J is TRBJ2-1 and V is TRBV6-1; D might be TRBD1 (5 bases). The CDR3 is 17 amino acids. CDR1 and CDR2 (germline): MNHNS, SASEGT. The ends were cut back, 2 bases at V and 4 bases at J, with 18 bases in the middle. CDR3 nucleotide sequence: TGTGCCAGCAGTGAACCCTCGGCAGGGATTTTATACAATGAGCAGTTCTTC. Amino acid sequence: CASSEPSAGILYNEQFF.

This clone showed up just a few times. The chain combines TRBV28 with TRBJ1-2; 7 bases are shared with TRBD1. Germline trimming cut 7 bases from V and 5 bases from J; bases unmatched to any gene: 10. The CDR3 is 14 amino acids. The germline V gene has CDR1 MDHEN and CDR2 SYDVKM. The CDR3 loop is CASIPQGTVYGYTF. CDR3 sequence (DNA): TGTGCCAGCATCCCCCAAGGGACAGTTTATGGCTACACCTTC.

The chain joins TRBV2 to TRBJ1-1, with D unclear. V shed 6 bases and J shed 0 bases, with 11 bases lying between them. Germline CDR1 reads SNHLY; CDR2 reads FYNNEI. The CDR3 is made up of 14 amino acids. CDR3 DNA sequence: TGTGCCAGCAGACCGCGCGCGGTGAACACTGAAGCTTTCTTT. Protein product: CASRPRAVNTEAFF.

V usage is TRBV19 and J usage is TRBJ2-3, with D perhaps matching TRBD1 (7 bases). Germline assignment: CDR1 LNHDA and CDR2 SQIVND (reference sequence). The CDR3 has 18 amino acids. Trimming shortened V by 1 base and J by 2 bases, and 19 bases separated the two germline ends. The CDR3: CASSIGPGGGLFTDTQYF. The CDR3 DNA reads as TGTGCCAGTAGTATAGGCCCAGGAGGGGGCCTCTTCACAGATACGCAGTATTTT.

V and J are TRBV9 and TRBJ2-3; TRBD1 aligns across 7 bases. Germline CDR1 reads SGDLS; CDR2 reads YYNGEE. This CDR3 spans 18 amino acids. Unmatched junction bases numbered 16, after V lost 0 bases and J lost 6 bases. CDR3 bases: TGTGCCAGCAGCGTAGACACGCCGGGCCCGCAACAGGGGGATACGCAGTATTTT. It yields the protein CASSVDTPGPQQGDTQYF.

The chain uses TRBV30 and TRBJ1-2; the D is unclear. The CDR3 totals 15 residues. Looked up from germline, CDR1 is GTSNPN and CDR2 is SVGIG (reference sequence). Trimming took 0 bases from V and 0 from J, leaving 11 bases between them. CDR3 DNA sequence: TGTGCCTGGAGTGTACCCAGCGGCTCTAACTATGGCTACACCTTC. Residues: CAWSVPSGSNYGYTF.

The rearrangement joins TRBV4-2 to TRBJ2-7, with TRBD2 matching over 8 bases. CDR1 and CDR2 from the germline V gene are LGHNA and YNFKEQ. The junction had 7 bases not matched to a gene; V was cut back by 1 base and J by 2 bases. This CDR3 contains 16 residues. Here the CDR3 reads CASSQVLTGGPYEQYF. The DNA for the CDR3 is TGTGCCAGCAGCCAAGTGCTCACGGGAGGGCCCTACGAGCAGTACTTC.

The chain has TRBV7-2 and TRBJ2-1; a weak D match, TRBD2 (6 bases). Germline V gene sequence: CDR1 SGHTA, CDR2 FQGNSA. Trimming took 1 base from V and 8 from J, leaving 9 bases between them. The CDR3 contains 13 residues. CDR3 loop: CASSLELADEQFF. CDR3 DNA: TGTGCCAGCAGCTTAGAACTAGCCGATGAGCAGTTCTTC.

The rearrangement links TRBV30 to TRBJ1-1; no clear D gene. The CDR3 is made up of 13 amino acids. Trimming took off 4 bases at V and 1 base at J, with 10 bases between the two ends. The germline CDR1 and CDR2 sequences are GTSNPN and SVGIG (reference sequence). CDR3 DNA sequence: TGTGCCTGGATACGGTCCGGGAACACTGAAGCTTTCTTT. This codes for CAWIRSGNTEAFF.

This clone appeared a few times. The chain uses TRBV7-9 and TRBJ1-2, with 10 bases fitting TRBD1. The CDR3 is made up of 15 amino acids. Germline-derived CDR1 and CDR2 are SEHNR and FQNEAQ (reference sequence). J gave up 5 bases and V 4 bases, and 7 bases lay outside the gene matches. For the CDR3, the DNA is TGTGCCAGCAGCTCATCCGGGACAGGGGTTTATGGCTACACCTTC. Protein product: CASSSSGTGVYGYTF.

A single count supports this clone. The gene calls are TRBV10-3 and TRBJ1-1; D unresolved. Germline V gene sequence: CDR1 ENHRY, CDR2 SYGVKD. V was trimmed by 6 bases and J by 4 bases, leaving 9 bases between them. This CDR3 has 12 residues. The CDR3, as DNA: TGTGCCATCAGCGAAGCTGGCACTGAAGCTTTCTTT. Amino acid sequence: CAISEAGTEAFF.

The rearrangement joins TRBV24-1 to TRBJ1-5; 7 bases line up with TRBD1. The ends lost 3 bases at V and 7 bases at J; junction bases unmatched: 11. CDR3 length: 16 residues. CDR1 and CDR2 (germline): KGHDR, SFDVKD. The CDR3 DNA is TGTGCCACCAGTGATGGACGACAGGGACGACAGCAGCCCCAGCATTTT. It yields the protein CATSDGRQGRQQPQHF.

This clone was recorded only once. The J gene is TRBJ1-4, the V gene TRBV24-1, with D possibly matching TRBD1 (6 bases). Germline V CDR1 and CDR2: KGHDR, SFDVKD. Trimming took 3 bases from V and 8 from J, leaving 15 bases between them. CDR3 length equals 15 residues. As DNA, the CDR3 is TGTGCCACCAGTGATCCCCTTCTCGGACAGGAAAAACTGTTTTTT. Residues: CATSDPLLGQEKLFF.

The chain links TRBV19 to TRBJ1-1, with D possibly being TRBD1 (5 bases). The germline V and J ends were trimmed by 7 bases and 1 base, with 10 bases remaining between them. The CDR3 extends over 13 amino acids. Per germline, CDR1 LNHDA and CDR2 SQIVND (reference sequence). The CDR3 DNA reads TGTGCCAGTATGTTCCAGGGGAACACTGAAGCTTTCTTT. This gives the protein CASMFQGNTEAFF. Full variable domain (outside the CDR3, taken from reference TRBV19 and TRBJ1-1): DGGITQSPKYLFRKEGQNVTLSCEQNLNHDAMYWYRQDPGQGLRLIYYSQIVNDFQKGDIAEGYSVSREKKESFPLTVTSAQKNPTAFYLCASMFQGNTEAFFGQGTRLTVV.

The chain is built from TRBV12-3 or TRBV12-4 and TRBJ2-3; TRBD1 might be the D (6 bases). The germline V and J ends were trimmed by 5 bases and 6 bases, with 9 bases remaining between them. This CDR3 is built from 12 residues. The CDR3 DNA is TGTGCCAGCAGTGAAGACAGGGATACGCAGTATTTT. It is translated as CASSEDRDTQYF.

V is TRBV6-5 and J is TRBJ2-2; unclear D gene. The CDR3 length is 12 residues. Germline loops: CDR1 MNHEY, CDR2 SVGAGI. The V gene lost 6 bases and the J gene lost 1 base, with 3 bases spanning the gap. The CDR3 nucleotides are TGTGCCAGCAGCGGGAACACCGGGGAGCTGTTTTTT. It encodes CASSGNTGELFF.

The CDR3: CASSTGQLGYFEKLFF. The CDR3 DNA sequence: TGTGCCAGCAGCACCGGCCAACTAGGGTATTTCGAAAAACTGTTTTTT. The chain joins TRBV5-5 to TRBJ1-4; D is ambiguous. Germline V gives CDR1 SGHKS, CDR2 YYEKEE (reference sequence). Trimming took off 4 bases at V and 8 bases at J, with 21 bases between the two ends. This CDR3 comprises 16 residues. Based on the CDR3 plus reference TRBV5-5 and TRBJ1-4, the full variable domain is DAGVTQSPTHLIKTRGQQVTLRCSPISGHKSVSWYQQVLGQGPQFIFQYYEKEERGRGNFPDRFSARQFPNYSSELNVNALLLGDSALYLCASSTGQLGYFEKLFFGSGTQLSVL.

In this sample, this clone turned up once. The chain couples TRBV9 to TRBJ1-4; TRBD1 matches at 10 bases. The junction had 10 bases not matched to a gene; V was cut back by 0 bases and J by 11 bases. The CDR3 has 16 residues. Germline lookup yields CDR1 SGDLS and CDR2 YYNGEE. The CDR3 protein is CASSVDSDRGSEKLFF. In DNA form, the CDR3 reads TGTGCCAGCAGCGTAGACTCGGACAGGGGGTCGGAGAAACTGTTTTTT.